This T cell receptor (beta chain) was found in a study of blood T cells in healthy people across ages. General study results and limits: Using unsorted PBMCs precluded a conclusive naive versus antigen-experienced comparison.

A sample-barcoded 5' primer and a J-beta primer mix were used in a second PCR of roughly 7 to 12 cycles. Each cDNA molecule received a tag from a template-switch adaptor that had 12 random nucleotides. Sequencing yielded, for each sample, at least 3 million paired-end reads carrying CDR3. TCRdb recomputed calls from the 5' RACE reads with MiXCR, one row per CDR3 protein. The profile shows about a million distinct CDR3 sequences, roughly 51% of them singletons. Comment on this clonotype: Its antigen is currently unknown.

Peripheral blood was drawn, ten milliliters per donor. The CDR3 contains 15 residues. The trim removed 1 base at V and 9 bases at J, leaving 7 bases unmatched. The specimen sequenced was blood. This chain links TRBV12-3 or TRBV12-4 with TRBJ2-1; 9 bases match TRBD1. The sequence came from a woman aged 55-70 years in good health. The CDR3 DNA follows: TGTGCCAGCAGTTTAGAGGGACAGGGTATCGGTGAGCAGTTCTTC. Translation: CASSLEGQGIGEQFF.